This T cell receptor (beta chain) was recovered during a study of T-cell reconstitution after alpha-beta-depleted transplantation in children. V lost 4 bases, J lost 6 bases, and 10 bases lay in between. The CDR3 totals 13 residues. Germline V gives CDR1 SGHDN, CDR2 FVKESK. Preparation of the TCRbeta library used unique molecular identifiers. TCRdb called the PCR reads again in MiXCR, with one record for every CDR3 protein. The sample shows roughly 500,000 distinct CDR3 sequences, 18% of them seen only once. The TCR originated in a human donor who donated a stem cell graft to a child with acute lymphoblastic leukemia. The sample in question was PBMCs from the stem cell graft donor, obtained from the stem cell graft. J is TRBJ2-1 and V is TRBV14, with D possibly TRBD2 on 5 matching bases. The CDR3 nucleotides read TGTGCCAGCAGCCCACTAGATTTCAATGAGCAGTTCTTC. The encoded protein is CASSPLDFNEQFF.